The 26 T cell receptor beta chains below come from one sample, sequenced in a study of regulatory T cells in long-lasting Graves disease. Library construction for TCR beta used iRepertoire HTBI primers and Arm-PCR of CDR3 regions. TCRdb redid the calling of the multiplex PCR reads with MiXCR, one entry per CDR3 protein. The profile shows 200,000 to 250,000 distinct CDR3 sequences, around 20% of them singletons. The time point denotes: newly diagnosed GD, antithyroid drugs for less than 3 months. The TCR library used RNA extracted from PBMCs. The same data also went into a second study, on T cells in Graves' hyperthyroidism and ophthalmopathy.

Sequences were derived from peripheral blood mononuclear cells (PBMCs), sampled at new diagnosis, from a patient treated with antithyroid drugs. These receptors all come from a woman aged 25 to 45 with Graves disease.

This clonotype occurred many times. The V gene is TRBV2, the J gene TRBJ1-3, with 8 nucleotides matching TRBD1. Germline lookup yields CDR1 SNHLY and CDR2 FYNNEI. The junction had 6 bases not matched to a gene; V was cut back by 8 bases and J by 0 bases. The CDR3 extends over 15 amino acids. CDR3 amino acids: CASSDRVSSGNTIYF. The CDR3 coding sequence is TGTGCCAGCTCGGACAGGGTGAGCTCTGGAAACACCATATATTTT.

This clonotype was recorded at least ten times. V is TRBV4-1 and J is TRBJ1-2; D is unresolved. Germline V gene sequence: CDR1 MGHRA, CDR2 YSYEKL. The CDR3 consists of 17 residues. V lost 0 bases and J 4 bases, leaving 18 bases between the germline ends. The CDR3 spells CASSQDSDRPLSYGYTF. The CDR3 DNA reads TGCGCCAGCAGCCAAGACTCGGACCGGCCCCTATCCTATGGCTACACCTTC.

This clonotype was picked up many times. The rearrangement joins TRBV9 to TRBJ1-5; D may be TRBD1 (6 bases). Germline lookup yields CDR1 SGDLS and CDR2 YYNGEE. The CDR3 spans 14 residues. V was cut by 3 bases and J by 4 bases, with 11 bases left in between. The CDR3 loop reads CASSAGGGNQPQHF. CDR3 bases: TGTGCCAGCAGCGCCGGAGGGGGTAATCAGCCCCAGCATTTT.

This clonotype was counted at least ten times. The J gene is TRBJ2-7, the V gene TRBV4-1; D ambiguous. CDR3 length: 15 residues. Deletions cut 0 bases from V and 0 bases from J, with 9 bases between. CDR1 and CDR2 from the germline V gene are MGHRA and YSYEKL. CDR3 sequence (DNA): TGCGCCAGCAGCCAAGAGGCTTGGTCCTCCTACGAGCAGTACTTC. Translating it yields CASSQEAWSSYEQYF.

This clonotype was seen at least ten times. This chain joins TRBV7-9 and TRBJ2-4; either TRBD1 or TRBD2 may fit D (5 bases each). The CDR3 totals 17 residues. CDR1 is SEHNR, CDR2 FQNEAQ, per germline (reference sequence). Trimming stripped 4 bases from V and 2 bases from J, with 18 bases between. CDR3 region: CASSSAPGQGPKNIQYF. As DNA, the CDR3 is TGTGCCAGCAGCTCCGCCCCGGGTCAGGGACCCAAAAACATTCAGTACTTC. Combining the CDR3 with reference TRBV7-9 and TRBJ2-4 gives the whole variable domain DTGVSQNPRHKITKRGQNVTFRCDPISEHNRLYWYRQTLGQGPEFLTYFQNEAQLEKSRLLSDRFSAERPKGSFSTLEIQRTEQGDSAMYLCASSSAPGQGPKNIQYFGAGTRLSVL.

This clonotype was counted at least ten times. The J gene is TRBJ1-5, the V gene TRBV28; no firm D call. CDR3 length: 13 residues. Germline V lookup: CDR1 MDHEN, CDR2 SYDVKM. Trimming cost V 6 bases and J 0 bases, with 6 bases left between them. CDR3 loop: CASRVNSNQPQHF. CDR3 in DNA: TGTGCCAGCAGGGTTAATAGCAATCAGCCCCAGCATTTT.

This clonotype was seen ten or more times. CDR3 sequence reads: CASSLLEGTGATEAFF. The DNA of the CDR3 is TGTGCCAGCAGTTTATTGGAAGGGACAGGGGCTACTGAAGCTTTCTTT. The chain recombines TRBV27 with TRBJ1-1, with 10 bases fitting TRBD1. Germline V gene data show CDR1 as MNHEY and CDR2 as SMNVEV (reference sequence). This CDR3 comprises 16 residues. Trimming cost V 1 base and J 5 bases; bases outside gene matches: 7.

This clonotype was counted many times. The chain employs TRBV7-9 and TRBJ1-1; 7 bases are shared with TRBD1. Germline CDR1 reads SEHNR; CDR2 reads FQNEAQ (reference sequence). Trimming at V came to 4 bases and at J to 3 bases, leaving 14 bases not matched to a gene. CDR3 length: 17 residues. CDR3 amino acids: CASSSPVDRVWDTEAFF. CDR3 bases: TGTGCCAGCAGCTCCCCCGTAGACAGGGTGTGGGACACTGAAGCTTTCTTT. Full variable domain (missing parts from reference TRBV7-9 and TRBJ1-1): DTGVSQNPRHKITKRGQNVTFRCDPISEHNRLYWYRQTLGQGPEFLTYFQNEAQLEKSRLLSDRFSAERPKGSFSTLEIQRTEQGDSAMYLCASSSPVDRVWDTEAFFGQGTRLTVV.

This clonotype has a count of ten or more. CDR3 region: CASSLTSGYTDTQYF. The DNA for the CDR3 is TGTGCCAGCAGCCTGACTAGCGGTTACACAGATACGCAGTATTTT. This chain links TRBV7-3 with TRBJ2-3, with 9 bases aligning to TRBD2. Germline lookup yields CDR1 SGHTA and CDR2 FQGTGA. Trimming removed 5 bases from V and 2 bases from J; junction bases left unmatched: 5. The CDR3 loop spans 15 amino acids.

This clonotype was detected ten times or more. V and J are TRBV5-6 and TRBJ2-7, with 10 bases that match TRBD1. Trimming removed 4 bases from V and 3 bases from J; junction bases left unmatched: 7. The CDR3 length is 15 residues. The germline V gene encodes CDR1 SGHDT and CDR2 YYEEEE. CDR3 protein: CASSKDRGLGYEQYF. CDR3 nucleotide sequence: TGTGCCAGCAGCAAGGACAGGGGGTTAGGCTACGAGCAGTACTTC.

This clonotype appeared many times. The chain is built from TRBV30 and TRBJ1-1; the D is unclear. Germline CDR1 GTSNPN, CDR2 SVGIG (reference sequence). V gave up 7 bases and J gave up 5 bases, with 8 bases separating them. The CDR3 totals 10 residues. In nucleotides, the CDR3 is TGTGCCTTCCTTTGGACTGAAGCTTTCTTT. Translation: CAFLWTEAFF.

This clonotype showed up many times. This rearrangement joins TRBV27 to TRBJ2-3, with TRBD2 identical over 8 bases. V lost 2 bases to trimming and J lost 1 base; unmatched junction nucleotides: 5. Germline V gives CDR1 MNHEY, CDR2 SMNVEV (reference sequence). This CDR3 has 16 amino acids. The CDR3 DNA reads TGTGCCAGCAGTTTAAACGGGGGGGTAGGCACAGATACGCAGTATTTT. Translating it yields CASSLNGGVGTDTQYF.

This clonotype was seen ten or more times. This chain links TRBV11-2 with TRBJ2-5, with 7 bases matching TRBD1. The ends lost 6 bases at V and 5 bases at J; junction bases unmatched: 9. This CDR3 region has 14 residues. CDR1 and CDR2 from the germline V gene are SGHAT and FQNNGV. Here the CDR3 reads CASSPTGTGETQYF. In DNA form, the CDR3 reads TGTGCCAGCAGTCCGACAGGGACCGGGGAGACCCAGTACTTC.

The chain links TRBV6-1 to TRBJ1-6, with D unclear. V lost 6 bases and J lost 7, with 13 bases in between. The germline V gene has CDR1 MNHNS and CDR2 SASEGT. The CDR3 covers 14 residues. DNA of the CDR3: TGTGCCAGCAGACCCGGACGGAGGAATTCACCCCTCCACTTT. Residues: CASRPGRRNSPLHF.

This clonotype has at least ten counts. V usage is TRBV12-3 or TRBV12-4 and J usage is TRBJ1-1, with D possibly being TRBD1 (6 bases). The V end lost 2 bases, the J end lost 1 base, and 14 bases lay between the germline ends. The CDR3 sequence is 16 residues long. This CDR3 is CASSLPPQGPNTEAFF. DNA for the CDR3: TGTGCCAGCAGTTTACCGCCGCAGGGGCCGAACACTGAAGCTTTCTTT.

The sample holds one count of this clonotype. The gene calls are TRBV7-2 and TRBJ2-1, with TRBD2 matching over 9 bases. The V gene end was trimmed by 1 base and the J gene end by 3 bases; junction bases not matched to a gene: 4. The length of the CDR3 is 16 residues. CDR1 and CDR2 from the germline V gene are SGHTA and FQGNSA. The CDR3 spells CASSLGAGGHYNEQFF. CDR3 in DNA: TGTGCCAGCAGCTTAGGTGCGGGAGGGCACTACAATGAGCAGTTCTTC.

This clonotype was seen repeatedly, ten times or more. The V call is TRBV6-5, the J call TRBJ1-1; D is possibly TRBD1 (6 bases). The CDR3 covers 14 residues. Germline V gene data show CDR1 as MNHEY and CDR2 as SVGAGI. Between the trimmed V and J ends, which lost 4 bases and 0 bases, there was a span of 9 bases. CDR3 region: CASSFRGVNTEAFF. CDR3 coding DNA: TGTGCCAGCAGTTTTAGGGGGGTGAACACTGAAGCTTTCTTT.

This rearrangement joins TRBV29-1 to TRBJ2-7; D possibly corresponds to TRBD2 (6 bases). The CDR3 length is 12 residues. Germline CDR1 and CDR2: SQVTM and ANQGSEA. V gave up 4 bases and J gave up 6 bases, with 13 bases separating them. This CDR3 reads CSVVRLGGEQYF. CDR3 nucleotides: TGCAGCGTTGTAAGGTTGGGGGGCGAGCAGTACTTC.

This clonotype was seen many times. The chain is built from TRBV2 and TRBJ1-1, with 10 nucleotides matching TRBD1. After removal of 7 bases from V and 2 bases from J, the junction contained 10 bases not matched to a gene. This CDR3 is built from 16 residues. CDR1 and CDR2 (germline): SNHLY, FYNNEI. The CDR3 region is CASIGTGVTPNTEAFF. CDR3 DNA: TGTGCCAGCATCGGGACAGGGGTCACGCCTAACACTGAAGCTTTCTTT.

There are many counts of this clonotype. The chain carries TRBV28 and TRBJ1-2; perhaps TRBD1 as D (6 bases). Germline V gene lookup returns CDR1 MDHEN and CDR2 SYDVKM. The ends were cut back, 7 bases at V and 0 bases at J, with 12 bases in the middle. CDR3 length equals 14 residues. The CDR3 nucleotides read TGTGCCAGCACCCGGGACACAGCTAACTATGGCTACACCTTC. This sequence encodes CASTRDTANYGYTF.

This clonotype was counted a few times. In DNA form, the CDR3 reads TGTGCTAGTGCCGCGGGAGGGGTGCCCCAAGAGACCCAGTACTTC. It is translated as CASAAGGVPQETQYF. The V call is TRBV12-5, the J call TRBJ2-5; TRBD2 agrees at 9 bases. Germline V lookup: CDR1 LGHNT, CDR2 FRNRAP. V was pared by 7 bases and J by 1 base, with 7 bases of the junction left unmatched. CDR3 length: 15 amino acids.

This clonotype was observed a handful of times. This may be a read error: a much more frequent sequence differs by one nucleotide. The rearrangement joins TRBV27 to TRBJ1-1; no reliable D call. V was trimmed by 11 bases and J by 0 bases, leaving 19 bases between them. The CDR3 loop spans 15 amino acids. Germline V CDR1 and CDR2: MNHEY, SMNVEV (reference sequence). This CDR3 reads CAGNQTPYMNTEAFF. For the CDR3, the DNA is TGTGCCGGCAATCAGACACCTTACATGAACACTGAAGCTTTCTTT.

This clonotype was counted at least ten times. This chain connects TRBV2 to TRBJ2-5, with D possibly being TRBD2 (5 bases). V lost 0 bases, J lost 5 bases, and 10 bases lay in between. This CDR3 has 14 amino acids. Germline assignment: CDR1 SNHLY and CDR2 FYNNEI. CDR3 bases: TGTGCCAGCAGTGAAGCAGTAAAGCGGGAGACCCAGTACTTC. Translation gives CASSEAVKRETQYF.

This clonotype occurred many times. The DNA for the CDR3 is TGTGCCAGCAGCTTTAACCTAAAGAGGGGGCTAGGAAGCACTGAAGCTTTCTTT. Encoded protein: CASSFNLKRGLGSTEAFF. This chain joins TRBV12-3 or TRBV12-4 and TRBJ1-1; the match to TRBD1 covers 7 bases. The ends lost 6 bases at V and 4 bases at J; junction bases unmatched: 20. The CDR3 covers 18 residues.

This clonotype was seen just once. The CDR3 ends on some other residue instead of the conserved phenylalanine or tryptophan, so this is likely a read error. DNA of the CDR3: TGTGCCAGCAGCAAAACGGGACAGGACACAGATACGCAGTATATT. It encodes CASSKTGQDTDTQYI. This chain links TRBV7-2 with TRBJ2-3; 8 nucleotides agree with TRBD1. The ends lost 5 bases at V and 2 bases at J; junction bases unmatched: 6. CDR3 length: 15 residues. Per the germline V gene, CDR1 is SGHTA and CDR2 is FQGNSA.

The sample holds many counts of this clonotype. The chain combines TRBV27 with TRBJ2-3, with 12 bases fitting TRBD2. This CDR3 has 16 amino acids. Trimming cost V 3 bases and J 1 base; bases outside gene matches: 2. CDR1 is MNHEY and CDR2 is SMNVEV in the germline V gene (reference sequence). The CDR3: CASSLTSGSGTDTQYF. CDR3 bases: TGTGCCAGCAGTTTGACTAGCGGGAGTGGCACAGATACGCAGTATTTT.